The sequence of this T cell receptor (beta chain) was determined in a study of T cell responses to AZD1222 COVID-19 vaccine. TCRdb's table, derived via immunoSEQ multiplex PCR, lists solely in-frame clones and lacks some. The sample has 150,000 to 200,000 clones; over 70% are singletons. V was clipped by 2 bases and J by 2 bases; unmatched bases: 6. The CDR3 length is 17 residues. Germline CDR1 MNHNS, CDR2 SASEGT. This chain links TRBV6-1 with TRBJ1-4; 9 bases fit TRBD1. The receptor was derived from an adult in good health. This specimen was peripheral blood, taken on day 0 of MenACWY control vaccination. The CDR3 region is CASSETRTGATNEKLFF. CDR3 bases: TGTGCCAGCAGTGAAACCCGGACAGGGGCGACTAATGAAAAACTGTTTTTT.